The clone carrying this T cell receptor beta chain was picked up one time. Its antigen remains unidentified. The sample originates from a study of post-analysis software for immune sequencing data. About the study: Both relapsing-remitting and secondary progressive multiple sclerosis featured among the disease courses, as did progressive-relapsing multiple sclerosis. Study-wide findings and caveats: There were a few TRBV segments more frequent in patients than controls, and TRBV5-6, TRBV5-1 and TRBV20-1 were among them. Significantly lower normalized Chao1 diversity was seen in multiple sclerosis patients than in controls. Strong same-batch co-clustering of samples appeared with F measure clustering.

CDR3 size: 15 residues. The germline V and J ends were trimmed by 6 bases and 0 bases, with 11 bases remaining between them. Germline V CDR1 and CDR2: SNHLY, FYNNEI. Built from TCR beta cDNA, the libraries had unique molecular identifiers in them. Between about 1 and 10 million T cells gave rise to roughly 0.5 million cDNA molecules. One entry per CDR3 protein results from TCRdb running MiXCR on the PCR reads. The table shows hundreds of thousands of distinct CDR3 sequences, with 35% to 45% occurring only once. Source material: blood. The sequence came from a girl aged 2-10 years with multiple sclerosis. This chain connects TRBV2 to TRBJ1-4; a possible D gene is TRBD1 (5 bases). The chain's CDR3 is CASRVYRTTNEKLFF. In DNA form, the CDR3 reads TGTGCCAGCAGGGTCTACAGGACAACTAATGAAAAACTGTTTTTT.